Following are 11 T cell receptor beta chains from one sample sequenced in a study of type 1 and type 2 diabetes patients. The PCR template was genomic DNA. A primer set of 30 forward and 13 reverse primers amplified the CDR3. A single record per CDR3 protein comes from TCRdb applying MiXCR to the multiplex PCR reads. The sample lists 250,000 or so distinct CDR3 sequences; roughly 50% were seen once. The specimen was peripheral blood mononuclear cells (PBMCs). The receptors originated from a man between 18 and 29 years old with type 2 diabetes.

The CDR3 sequence is CASSFFYRGTEAFF. The CDR3 bases are TGTGCCAGCAGCTTCTTTTACAGGGGCACTGAAGCTTTCTTT. The V call is TRBV11-2, the J call TRBJ1-1; TRBD1 matches at 7 bases. Germline lookup yields CDR1 SGHAT and CDR2 FQNNGV. Trimming at V came to 3 bases and at J to 4 bases, leaving 5 bases not matched to a gene. There are 14 residues in the CDR3.

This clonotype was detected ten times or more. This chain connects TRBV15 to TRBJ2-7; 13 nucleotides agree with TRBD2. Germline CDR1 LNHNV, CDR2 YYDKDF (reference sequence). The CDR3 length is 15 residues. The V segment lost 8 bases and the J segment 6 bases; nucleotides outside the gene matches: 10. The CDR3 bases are TGTGCCACCGCCTGGACTAGCGGGAGTTTTTCCGAGCAGTACTTC. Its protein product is CATAWTSGSFSEQYF.

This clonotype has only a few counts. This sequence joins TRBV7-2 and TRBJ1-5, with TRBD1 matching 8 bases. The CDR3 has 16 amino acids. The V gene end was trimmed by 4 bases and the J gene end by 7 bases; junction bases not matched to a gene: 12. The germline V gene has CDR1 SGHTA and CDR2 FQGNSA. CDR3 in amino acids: CASSYQGQATGQPQHF. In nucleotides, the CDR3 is TGTGCCAGCAGCTATCAGGGACAGGCGACCGGGCAGCCCCAGCATTTT. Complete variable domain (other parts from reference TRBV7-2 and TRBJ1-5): GAGVSQSPSNKVTEKGKDVELRCDPISGHTALYWYRQSLGQGLEFLIYFQGNSAPDKSGLPSDRFSAERTGGSVSTLTIQRTQQEDSAVYLCASSYQGQATGQPQHFGDGTRLSIL.

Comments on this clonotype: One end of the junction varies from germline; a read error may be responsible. CDR3 in amino acids: CASSECTTGIAKNIQYF. The CDR3 nucleotides are TGCGCCAGCAGTGAGTGTACTACCGGAATAGCCAAGAACATTCAGTACTTC. This chain uses TRBV2 with TRBJ2-4; D not certain. CDR3 size: 17 residues. Germline CDR1 is SNHLY and CDR2 is FYNNEI.

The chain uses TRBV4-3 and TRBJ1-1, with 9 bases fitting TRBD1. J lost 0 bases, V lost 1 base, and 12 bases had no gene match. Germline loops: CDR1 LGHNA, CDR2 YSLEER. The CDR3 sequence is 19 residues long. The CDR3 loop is CASSQVGTGLLIMNTEAFF. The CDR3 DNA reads TGCGCCAGCAGCCAAGTAGGGACAGGGCTGCTAATCATGAACACTGAAGCTTTCTTT.

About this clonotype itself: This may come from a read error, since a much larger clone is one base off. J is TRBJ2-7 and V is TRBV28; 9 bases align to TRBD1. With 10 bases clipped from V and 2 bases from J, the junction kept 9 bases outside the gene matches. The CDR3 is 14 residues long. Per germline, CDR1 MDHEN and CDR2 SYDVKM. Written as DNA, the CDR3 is TGTGCCAACAGGACAGGGGTAGGGACCTACGAGCAGTACTTC. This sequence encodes CANRTGVGTYEQYF.

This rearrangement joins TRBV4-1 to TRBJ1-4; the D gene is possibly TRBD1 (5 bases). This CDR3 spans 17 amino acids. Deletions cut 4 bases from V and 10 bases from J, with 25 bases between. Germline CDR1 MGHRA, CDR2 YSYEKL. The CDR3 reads CASSRKSHHLEGRKLFF. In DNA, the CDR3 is TGCGCCAGCAGCCGAAAGTCCCATCACCTAGAGGGGAGAAAACTGTTTTTT.

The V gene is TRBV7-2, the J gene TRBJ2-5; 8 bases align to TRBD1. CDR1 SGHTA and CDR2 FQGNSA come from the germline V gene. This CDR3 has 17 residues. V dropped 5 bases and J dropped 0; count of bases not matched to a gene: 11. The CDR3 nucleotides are TGTGCCAGCAGCCAAGGGCAGGGGGCCTTGTACCAAGAGACCCAGTACTTC. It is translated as CASSQGQGALYQETQYF.

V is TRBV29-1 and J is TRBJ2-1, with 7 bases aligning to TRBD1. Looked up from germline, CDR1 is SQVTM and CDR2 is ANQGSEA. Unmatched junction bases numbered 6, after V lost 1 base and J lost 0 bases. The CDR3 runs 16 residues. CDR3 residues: CSVEVWDSFSYNEQFF. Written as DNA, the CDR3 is TGCAGCGTTGAAGTGTGGGACAGTTTCTCCTACAATGAGCAGTTCTTC.

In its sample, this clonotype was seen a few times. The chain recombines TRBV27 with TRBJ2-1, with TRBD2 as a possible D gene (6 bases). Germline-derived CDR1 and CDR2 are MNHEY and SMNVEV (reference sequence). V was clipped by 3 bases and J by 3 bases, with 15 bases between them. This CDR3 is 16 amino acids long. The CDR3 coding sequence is TGTGCCAGCAGTTTCGGGAGCGCCATGGTCTACAATGAGCAGTTCTTC. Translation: CASSFGSAMVYNEQFF.

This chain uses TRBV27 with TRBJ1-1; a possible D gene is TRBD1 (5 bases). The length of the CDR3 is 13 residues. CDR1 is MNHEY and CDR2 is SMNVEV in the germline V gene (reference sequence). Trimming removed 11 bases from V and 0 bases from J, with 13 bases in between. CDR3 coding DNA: TGTGCCGTTCGGGGACCGCTGAACACTGAAGCTTTCTTT. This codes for CAVRGPLNTEAFF.